Presented here are 20 T cell receptor beta chains from one specimen sequenced in a study of OX40 agonist ivuxolimab in advanced cancers. Measured with immunoSEQ multiplex PCR; TCRdb has only the in-frame clones, and not every one. The table lists about 75,000 clones, approximately 85% of them singletons, with roughly 16% in the top ten. Sequencing used CD4+ or CD8+ T cells sorted from blood, obtained in a trial of the OX40 agonist ivuxolimab. These receptors were obtained from an adult with an advanced solid tumor such as melanoma, head and neck, liver or kidney cancer.

This clone was picked up one time. The rearrangement links TRBV28 to TRBJ2-7, with 9 nucleotides matching TRBD2. The V and J ends lost 6 bases and 4 bases, in that order; junction bases with no gene match: 4. Germline-derived CDR1 and CDR2 are MDHEN and SYDVKM. CDR3 size: 13 residues. The CDR3 sequence is CASSSAGGYEQYF. CDR3 bases: TGTGCCAGCAGCTCAGCGGGAGGTTACGAGCAGTACTTC. The full variable domain, its missing parts supplied by reference TRBV28 and TRBJ2-7, is DVKVTQSSRYLVKRTGEKVFLECVQDMDHENMFWYRQDPGLGLRLIYFSYDVKMKEKGDIPEGYSVSREKKERFSLILESASTNQTSMYLCASSSAGGYEQYFGPGTRLTVT.

This rearrangement joins TRBV5-6 to TRBJ2-5; 8 bases align to TRBD2. J lost 11 bases, V lost 0 bases, and 12 bases had no gene match. Looked up from germline, CDR1 is SGHDT and CDR2 is YYEEEE. The CDR3 length is 15 residues. Here the CDR3 reads CASSLVLGPRGEQYF. CDR3 DNA: TGTGCCAGCAGCTTGGTCCTCGGGCCGCGGGGGGAGCAGTACTTC.

V is TRBV14 and J is TRBJ2-1, with D tentatively TRBD1 or TRBD2 (5 bases each). V was cut by 3 bases and J by 1 base, with 7 bases left in between. The CDR3 is 14 amino acids. Germline V gene sequence: CDR1 SGHDN, CDR2 FVKESK. This CDR3 is CASSHGTSYNEQFF. Here the CDR3 DNA reads TGTGCCAGCAGCCACGGGACGTCCTACAATGAGCAGTTCTTC.

This chain uses TRBV5-4 with TRBJ1-2; possible D gene TRBD1, 6 bases. V dropped 0 bases and J dropped 0 bases, with 12 bases sitting between them. CDR3 size: 16 residues. Germline V gene lookup returns CDR1 SGHNT and CDR2 YYREEE (reference sequence). This CDR3 reads CASSLGLGGPNYGYTF. The CDR3 DNA sequence: TGTGCCAGCAGCTTGGGCCTAGGGGGACCTAACTATGGCTACACCTTC. Full variable domain (remainder filled in from reference TRBV5-4 and TRBJ1-2): ETGVTQSPTHLIKTRGQQVTLRCSSQSGHNTVSWYQQALGQGPQFIFQYYREEENGRGNFPPRFSGLQFPNYSSELNVNALELDDSALYLCASSLGLGGPNYGYTFGSGTRLTVV.

This clone has only one observation. J is TRBJ1-3 and V is TRBV18; D is undetermined. Trimming stripped 6 bases from V and 2 bases from J, with 17 bases between. The CDR3 covers 16 residues. From germline, CDR1 is KGHSH and CDR2 LQKENI. CDR3 in DNA: TGTGCCAGCTCGCAATACGAGGGTTCTCCTGGAAACACCATATATTTT. Residues: CASSQYEGSPGNTIYF.

The chain's CDR3 is CSVERTVNTEAFF. In DNA form, the CDR3 reads TGCAGCGTTGAAAGGACAGTGAACACTGAAGCTTTCTTT. The chain joins TRBV29-1 to TRBJ1-1; D might be TRBD1 (6 bases). Germline V gene lookup returns CDR1 SQVTM and CDR2 ANQGSEA. V shed 2 bases and J shed 0 bases, with 7 bases lying between them. This CDR3 is 13 amino acids long.

The chain is built from TRBV19 and TRBJ2-7, with 11 bases identical to TRBD2. This CDR3 has 14 amino acids. V trimming: 5 bases; J trimming: 6 bases; junction bases outside the gene matches: 6. CDR1 and CDR2 (germline): LNHDA, SQIVND (reference sequence). The CDR3 DNA follows: TGTGCCAGTAGTGGTCTAGCGGGAGGATTCGAGCAGTACTTC. Translating gives CASSGLAGGFEQYF.

The V gene is TRBV28, the J gene TRBJ2-6; no firm D call. Germline-derived CDR1 and CDR2 are MDHEN and SYDVKM. V lost 6 bases, J lost 4 bases, and 16 bases lay in between. CDR3 length: 16 residues. The CDR3 sequence: CASSTGYETGANVLTF. The CDR3 nucleotides are TGTGCCAGCAGCACGGGCTACGAGACCGGGGCCAACGTCCTGACTTTC.

The chain has TRBV5-1 and TRBJ2-5, with D unclear. The V and J ends lost 4 bases and 0 bases respectively, with 7 bases between them. The germline V gene encodes CDR1 SGHRS and CDR2 YFSETQ. The CDR3 has 13 residues. This chain's CDR3 is CASSGQNQETQYF. As DNA, the CDR3 is TGCGCCAGCAGCGGGCAGAACCAAGAGACCCAGTACTTC.

The V gene is TRBV6-6, the J gene TRBJ1-4; D may be TRBD1 (5 bases). The CDR3 sequence is 14 residues long. Germline V lookup: CDR1 MNHNY, CDR2 SVGAGI (reference sequence). V was shortened by 6 bases and J by 7 bases, with 15 bases between the two germline ends. Here the CDR3 reads CASSLGRGGEKLFF. CDR3 bases: TGTGCCAGCAGCCTTGGACGGGGGGGTGAAAAACTGTTTTTT.

In DNA, the CDR3 is TGTGCCAGCAGCCTCCAGGGAAGAGGAGACCAGCCCCAGCATTTT. Its translation: CASSLQGRGDQPQHF. The chain joins TRBV6-6 to TRBJ1-5; perhaps TRBD1 as D (5 bases). Germline values: CDR1 MNHNY, CDR2 SVGAGI (reference sequence). This CDR3 is built from 15 residues. Trimming cost V 6 bases and J 7 bases, with 19 bases left between them.

This clone was found a few times. The chain is built from TRBV6-5 and TRBJ1-4; weak D call: TRBD1 (5 bases). CDR3 size: 14 residues. CDR1 MNHEY and CDR2 SVGAGI come from the germline V gene. V lost 5 bases, J lost 3 bases, and 10 bases lay in between. CDR3 protein: CASSPGLANEKLFF. The CDR3 coding sequence is TGTGCCAGCAGTCCAGGGTTGGCTAATGAAAAACTGTTTTTT.

The V gene is TRBV6-5, the J gene TRBJ2-7; possibly TRBD2 for D (5 bases). The CDR3 consists of 15 residues. V lost 2 bases to trimming and J lost 4 bases, with 15 bases between them. Germline assignment: CDR1 MNHEY and CDR2 SVGAGI. As DNA, the CDR3 is TGTGCCAGCAGTTACGGCACCCCACCGGGGTACGAGCAGTACTTC. This sequence encodes CASSYGTPPGYEQYF.

V is TRBV5-1 and J is TRBJ2-1; 9 bases match TRBD1. V shed 7 bases, J shed 6 bases, and the junction held 11 bases outside the gene matches. This CDR3 is built from 15 residues. Germline V gene data show CDR1 as SGHRS and CDR2 as YFSETQ. The CDR3 sequence: CASLLGTGYSNEQFF. In nucleotides, the CDR3 is TGCGCCAGCTTATTAGGGACAGGGTATAGCAATGAGCAGTTCTTC. The entire variable domain, with the rest obtained from reference TRBV5-1 and TRBJ2-1, is as follows: KAGVTQTPRYLIKTRGQQVTLSCSPISGHRSVSWYQQTPGQGLQFLFEYFSETQRNKGNFPGRFSGRQFSNSRSEMNVSTLELGDSALYLCASLLGTGYSNEQFFGPGTRLTVL.

J is TRBJ1-4 and V is TRBV6-1; no clear D. Deletions cut 4 bases from V and 1 base from J, with 7 bases between. The CDR3 length is 14 residues. Germline loops: CDR1 MNHNS, CDR2 SASEGT. For the CDR3, the DNA is TGTGCCAGCAGTGTGGGCAGAACTAATGAAAAACTGTTTTTT. It is translated as CASSVGRTNEKLFF.

The gene calls are TRBV6-5 and TRBJ1-1, with D possibly TRBD1 on 6 matching bases. In germline, CDR1 is MNHEY, CDR2 SVGAGI. This CDR3 contains 13 residues. Trimming cost V 6 bases and J 4 bases, with 12 bases left between them. CDR3 protein: CASRRQEGTEAFF. For the CDR3, the DNA is TGTGCCAGCAGACGACAGGAGGGCACTGAAGCTTTCTTT.

The chain uses TRBV6-6 and TRBJ2-3; TRBD1 aligns across 7 bases. There are 13 residues in the CDR3. The junction had 7 bases not matched to a gene; V was cut back by 8 bases and J by 5 bases. Germline CDR1 MNHNY, CDR2 SVGAGI (reference sequence). Here the CDR3 DNA reads TGTGCCAGCTTCACAGGGGTGGGAGATACGCAGTATTTT. Protein: CASFTGVGDTQYF.

This rearrangement joins TRBV27 to TRBJ2-2, with D unresolved. Germline values: CDR1 MNHEY, CDR2 SMNVEV (reference sequence). V gave up 2 bases and J gave up 7 bases, with 11 bases separating them. The CDR3 runs to 14 residues. The CDR3 spells CASSLGLGVGELFF. The CDR3 nucleotides are TGTGCCAGCAGTTTAGGCCTAGGTGTCGGGGAGCTGTTTTTT.

This chain joins TRBV9 and TRBJ2-1; tentatively, D is TRBD2 (5 bases). This CDR3 spans 15 amino acids. V was trimmed by 3 bases and J by 5 bases, leaving 15 bases between them. Germline-derived CDR1 and CDR2 are SGDLS and YYNGEE. The DNA of the CDR3 is TGTGCCAGCAGCGCCGGGGAATTCATACACAATGAGCAGTTCTTC. It codes for CASSAGEFIHNEQFF.

In this sample, this clone turned up once. CDR3 in DNA: TGCAGTGCTGGGAGGAGGGTCGAGCAGTACTTC. It yields the protein CSAGRRVEQYF. The chain joins TRBV20-1 to TRBJ2-7, with a weak D call TRBD2 (6 bases). The length of the CDR3 is 11 residues. Trimming pared 5 bases from V and 6 bases from J, leaving 11 bases between. Germline lookup yields CDR1 DFQATT and CDR2 SNEGSKA (reference sequence).